This record concerns one T cell receptor beta chain sequence. Its target is unknown. This sample was taken from a study of early T cells in non-severe SARS-CoV-2 infection. Study at large: With bulk RNA from unsorted whole blood as input, sequencing yielded unpaired chains. General study points: Anti-spike CD8 responses were favored in VDJdb matching, and private and CD4 specificities were missed.

Trimming at V came to 4 bases and at J to 15 bases, leaving 15 bases not matched to a gene. Germline loops: CDR1 SEHNR, CDR2 FQNEAQ (reference sequence). The CDR3 has 14 residues. Each single cDNA molecule received a unique molecular identifier. TCRdb ran MiXCR on the 5' RACE reads and lists one entry per CDR3 protein. This table holds some 50,000 distinct CDR3 sequences, around 10% found once. The sample was whole blood, taken at baseline. The receptor was isolated from an adult who was a healthcare worker with PCR-confirmed SARS-CoV-2 infection or an uninfected control (not recorded which). The chain carries TRBV7-9 and TRBJ2-1; 7 bases map to TRBD2. CDR3 nucleotide sequence: TGTGCCAGCAGCTCGACAGCGGGGAAGCCACGAGCGTTCTTC. Amino acids: CASSSTAGKPRAFF.